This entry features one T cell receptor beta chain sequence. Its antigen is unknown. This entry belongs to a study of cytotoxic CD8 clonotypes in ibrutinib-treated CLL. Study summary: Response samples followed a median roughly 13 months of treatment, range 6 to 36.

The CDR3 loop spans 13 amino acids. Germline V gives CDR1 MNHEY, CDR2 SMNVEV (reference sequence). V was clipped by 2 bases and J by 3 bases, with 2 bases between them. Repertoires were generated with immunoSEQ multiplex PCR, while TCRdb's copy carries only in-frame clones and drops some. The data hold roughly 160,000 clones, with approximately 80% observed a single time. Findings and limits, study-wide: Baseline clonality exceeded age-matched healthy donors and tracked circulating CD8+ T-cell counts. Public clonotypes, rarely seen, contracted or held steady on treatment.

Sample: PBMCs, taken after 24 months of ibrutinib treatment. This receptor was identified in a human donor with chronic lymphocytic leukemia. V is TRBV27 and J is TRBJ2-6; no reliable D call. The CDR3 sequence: CASSLGGANVLTF. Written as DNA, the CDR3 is TGTGCCAGCAGTTTAGGTGGGGCCAACGTCCTGACTTTC.